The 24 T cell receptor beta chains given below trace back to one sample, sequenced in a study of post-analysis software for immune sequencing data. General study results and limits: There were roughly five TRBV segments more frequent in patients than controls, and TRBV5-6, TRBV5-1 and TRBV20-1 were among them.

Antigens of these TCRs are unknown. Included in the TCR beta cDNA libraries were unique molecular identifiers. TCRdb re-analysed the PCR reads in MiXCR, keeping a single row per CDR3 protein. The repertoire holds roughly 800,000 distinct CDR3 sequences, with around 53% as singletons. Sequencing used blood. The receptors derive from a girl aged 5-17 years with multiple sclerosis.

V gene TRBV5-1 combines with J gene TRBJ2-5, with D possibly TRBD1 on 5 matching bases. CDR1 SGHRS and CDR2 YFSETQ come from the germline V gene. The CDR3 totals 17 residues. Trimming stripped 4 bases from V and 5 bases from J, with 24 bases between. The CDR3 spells CASSQVLWWGRDETQYF. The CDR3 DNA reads TGCGCCAGCAGCCAGGTTCTCTGGTGGGGCAGGGATGAGACCCAGTACTTC. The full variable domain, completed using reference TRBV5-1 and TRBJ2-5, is KAGVTQTPRYLIKTRGQQVTLSCSPISGHRSVSWYQQTPGQGLQFLFEYFSETQRNKGNFPGRFSGRQFSNSRSEMNVSTLELGDSALYLCASSQVLWWGRDETQYFGPGTRLLVL.

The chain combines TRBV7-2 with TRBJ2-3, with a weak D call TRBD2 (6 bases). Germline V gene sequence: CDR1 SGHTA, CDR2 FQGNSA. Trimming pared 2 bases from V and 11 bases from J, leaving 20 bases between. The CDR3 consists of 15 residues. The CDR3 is CASSLIRALSGGQYF. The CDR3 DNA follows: TGTGCCAGCAGCTTAATTCGCGCGCTCTCCGGGGGGCAGTATTTT.

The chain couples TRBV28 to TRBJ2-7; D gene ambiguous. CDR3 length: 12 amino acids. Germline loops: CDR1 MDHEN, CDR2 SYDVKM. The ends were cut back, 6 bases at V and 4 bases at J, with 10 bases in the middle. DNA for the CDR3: TGTGCCAGCAGCCCTACAAAGTACGAGCAGTACTTC. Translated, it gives CASSPTKYEQYF. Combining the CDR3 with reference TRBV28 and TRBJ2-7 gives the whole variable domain DVKVTQSSRYLVKRTGEKVFLECVQDMDHENMFWYRQDPGLGLRLIYFSYDVKMKEKGDIPEGYSVSREKKERFSLILESASTNQTSMYLCASSPTKYEQYFGPGTRLTVT.

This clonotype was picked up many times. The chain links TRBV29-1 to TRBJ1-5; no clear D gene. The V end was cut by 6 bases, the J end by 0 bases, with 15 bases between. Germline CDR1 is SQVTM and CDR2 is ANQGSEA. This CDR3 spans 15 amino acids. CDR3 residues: CSVAGVPYSNQPQHF. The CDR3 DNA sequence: TGCAGCGTGGCCGGGGTCCCTTATAGCAATCAGCCCCAGCATTTT. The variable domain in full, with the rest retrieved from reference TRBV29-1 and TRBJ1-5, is SAVISQKPSRDICQRGTSLTIQCQVDSQVTMMFWYRQQPGQSLTLIATANQGSEATYESGFVIDKFPISRPNLTFSTLTVSNMSPEDSSIYLCSVAGVPYSNQPQHFGDGTRLSIL.

This CDR3 reads CASSLFQDYGYTF. CDR3 in DNA: TGTGCCAGCAGCTTATTTCAGGATTATGGCTACACCTTC. This chain joins TRBV11-2 and TRBJ1-2; unclear D gene. Germline CDR1 and CDR2: SGHAT and FQNNGV. The CDR3 totals 13 residues. V was shortened by 2 bases and J by 5 bases, with 9 bases between the two germline ends.

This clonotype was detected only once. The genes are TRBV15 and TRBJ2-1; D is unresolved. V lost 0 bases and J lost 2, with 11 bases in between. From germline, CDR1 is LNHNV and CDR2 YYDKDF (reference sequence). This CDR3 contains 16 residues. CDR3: CATSRDSSPPYNEQFF. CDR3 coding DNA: TGTGCCACCAGCAGAGATTCCAGTCCGCCCTACAATGAGCAGTTCTTC.

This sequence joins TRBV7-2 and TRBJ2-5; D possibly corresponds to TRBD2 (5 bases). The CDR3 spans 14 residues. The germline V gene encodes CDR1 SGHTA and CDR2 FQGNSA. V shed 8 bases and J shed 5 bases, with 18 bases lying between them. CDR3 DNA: TGTGCCAGCCTTAGCAGAGGGATTGGGGAGACCCAGTACTTC. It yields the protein CASLSRGIGETQYF.

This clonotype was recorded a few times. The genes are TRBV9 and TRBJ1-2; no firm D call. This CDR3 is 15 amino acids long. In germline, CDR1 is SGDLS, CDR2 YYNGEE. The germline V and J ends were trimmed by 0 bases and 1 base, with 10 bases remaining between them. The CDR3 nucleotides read TGTGCCAGCAGCGTAGATGTACGGGTTAACTATGGCTACACCTTC. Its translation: CASSVDVRVNYGYTF.

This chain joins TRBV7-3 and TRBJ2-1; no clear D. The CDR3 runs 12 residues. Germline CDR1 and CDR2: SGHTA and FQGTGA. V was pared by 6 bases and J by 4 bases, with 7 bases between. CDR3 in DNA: TGTGCCAGCAGTACAATGTACAATGAGCAGTTCTTC. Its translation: CASSTMYNEQFF.

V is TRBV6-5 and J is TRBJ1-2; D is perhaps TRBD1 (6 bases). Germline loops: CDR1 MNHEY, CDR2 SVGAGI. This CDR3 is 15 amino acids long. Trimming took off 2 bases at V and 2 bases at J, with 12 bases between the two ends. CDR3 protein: CASSYRRTDNYGYTF. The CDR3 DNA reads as TGTGCCAGCAGTTACAGGAGGACAGACAACTATGGCTACACCTTC.

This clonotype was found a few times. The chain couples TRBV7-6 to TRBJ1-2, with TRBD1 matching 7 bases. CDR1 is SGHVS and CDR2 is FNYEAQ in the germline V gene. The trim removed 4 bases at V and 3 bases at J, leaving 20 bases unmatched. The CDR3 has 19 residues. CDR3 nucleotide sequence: TGTGCCAGCAGCTCAAACTCGGACAGGTTTAGCAGTGCGGACTATGGCTACACCTTC. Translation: CASSSNSDRFSSADYGYTF.

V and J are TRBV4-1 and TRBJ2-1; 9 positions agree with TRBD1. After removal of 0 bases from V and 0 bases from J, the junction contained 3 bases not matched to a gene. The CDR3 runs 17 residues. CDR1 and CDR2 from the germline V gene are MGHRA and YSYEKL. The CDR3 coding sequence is TGCGCCAGCAGCCAAGAGGGACAGGGATTCTCCTACAATGAGCAGTTCTTC. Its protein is CASSQEGQGFSYNEQFF.

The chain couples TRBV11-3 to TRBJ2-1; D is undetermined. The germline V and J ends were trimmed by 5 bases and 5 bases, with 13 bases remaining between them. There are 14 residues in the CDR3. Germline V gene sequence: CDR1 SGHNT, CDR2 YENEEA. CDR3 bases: TGTGCCAGCAGCCCCTTCGGCAGAGACAATGAGCAGTTCTTC. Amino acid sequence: CASSPFGRDNEQFF.

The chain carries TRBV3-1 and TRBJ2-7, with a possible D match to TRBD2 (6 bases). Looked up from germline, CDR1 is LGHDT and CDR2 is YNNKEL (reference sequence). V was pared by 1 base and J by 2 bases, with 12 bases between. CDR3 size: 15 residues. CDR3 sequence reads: CASSQGGTLTYEQYF. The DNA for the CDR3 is TGTGCCAGCAGCCAAGGAGGGACTCTCACCTACGAGCAGTACTTC.

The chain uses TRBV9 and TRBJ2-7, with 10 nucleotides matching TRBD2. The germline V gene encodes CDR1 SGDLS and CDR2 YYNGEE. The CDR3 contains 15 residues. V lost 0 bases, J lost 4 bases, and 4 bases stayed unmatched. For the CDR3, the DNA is TGTGCCAGCAGCGTAGGCCTAGCGGGGGATTACGAGCAGTACTTC. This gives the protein CASSVGLAGDYEQYF.

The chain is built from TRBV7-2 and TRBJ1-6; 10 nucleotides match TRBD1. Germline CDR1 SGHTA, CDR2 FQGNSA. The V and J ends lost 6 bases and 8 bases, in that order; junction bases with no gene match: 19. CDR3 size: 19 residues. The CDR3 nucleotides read TGTGCCAGCAGTCGCCGGGACAGGGGATCCCCTGGGGAGTATTCACCCCTCCACTTT. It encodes CASSRRDRGSPGEYSPLHF.

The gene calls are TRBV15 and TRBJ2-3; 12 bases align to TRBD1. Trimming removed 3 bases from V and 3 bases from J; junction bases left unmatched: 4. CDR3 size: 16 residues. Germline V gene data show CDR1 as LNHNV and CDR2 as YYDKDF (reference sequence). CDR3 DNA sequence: TGTGCCACCAGCAGGGGACAGGGGGCTGGAACAGATACGCAGTATTTT. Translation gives CATSRGQGAGTDTQYF.

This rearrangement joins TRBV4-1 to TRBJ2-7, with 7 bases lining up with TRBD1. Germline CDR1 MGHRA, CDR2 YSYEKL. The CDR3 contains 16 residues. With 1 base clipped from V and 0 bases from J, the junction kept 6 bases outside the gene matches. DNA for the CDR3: TGCGCCAGCAGCCAAGTAGGGACAGAGAGCTCCTACGAGCAGTACTTC. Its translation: CASSQVGTESSYEQYF.

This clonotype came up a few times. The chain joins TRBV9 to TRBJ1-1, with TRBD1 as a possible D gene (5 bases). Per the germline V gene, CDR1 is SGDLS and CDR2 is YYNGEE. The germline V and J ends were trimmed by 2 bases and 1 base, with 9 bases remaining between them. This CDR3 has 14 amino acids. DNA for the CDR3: TGTGCCAGCAGCGTGGCTGGGGGGAACACTGAAGCTTTCTTT. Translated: CASSVAGGNTEAFF.

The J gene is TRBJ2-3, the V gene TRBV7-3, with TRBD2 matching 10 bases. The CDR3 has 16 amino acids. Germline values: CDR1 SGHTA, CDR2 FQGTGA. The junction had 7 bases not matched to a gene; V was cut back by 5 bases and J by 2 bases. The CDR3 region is CASSPHSGRTTDTQYF. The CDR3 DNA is TGTGCCAGCAGCCCCCATAGCGGGAGGACCACAGATACGCAGTATTTT.

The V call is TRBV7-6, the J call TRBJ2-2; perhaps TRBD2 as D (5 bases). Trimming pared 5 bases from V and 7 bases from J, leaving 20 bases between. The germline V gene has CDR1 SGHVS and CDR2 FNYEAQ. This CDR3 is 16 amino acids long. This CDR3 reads CASSRPPRGYVGELFF. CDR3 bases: TGTGCCAGCAGCCGACCCCCGCGAGGGTACGTCGGGGAGCTGTTTTTT.

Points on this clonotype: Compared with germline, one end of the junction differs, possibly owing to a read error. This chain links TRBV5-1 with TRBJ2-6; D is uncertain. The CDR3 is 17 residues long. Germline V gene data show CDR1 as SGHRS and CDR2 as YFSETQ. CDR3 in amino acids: CAGSLTPSLSGANVLTF. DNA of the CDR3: TGCGCCGGCAGCTTGACTCCCTCCCTCTCTGGGGCCAACGTCCTGACTTTC. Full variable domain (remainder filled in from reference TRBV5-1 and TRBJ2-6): KAGVTQTPRYLIKTRGQQVTLSCSPISGHRSVSWYQQTPGQGLQFLFEYFSETQRNKGNFPGRFSGRQFSNSRSEMNVSTLELGDSALYLCAGSLTPSLSGANVLTFGAGSRLTVL.

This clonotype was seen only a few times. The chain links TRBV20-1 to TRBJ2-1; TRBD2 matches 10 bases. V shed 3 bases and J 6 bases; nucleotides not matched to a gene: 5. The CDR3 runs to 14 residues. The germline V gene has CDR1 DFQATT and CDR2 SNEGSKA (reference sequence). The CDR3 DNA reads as TGCAGTGCTAGCGTACTAGCGGGACCCAATGAGCAGTTCTTC. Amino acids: CSASVLAGPNEQFF.

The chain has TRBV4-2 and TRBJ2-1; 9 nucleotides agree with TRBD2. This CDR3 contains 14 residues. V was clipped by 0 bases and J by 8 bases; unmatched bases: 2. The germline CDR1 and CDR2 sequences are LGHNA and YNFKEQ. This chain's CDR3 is CASSQEGTSYEQFF. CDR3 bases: TGTGCCAGCAGCCAAGAGGGGACTAGCTATGAGCAGTTCTTC.